A single sample is the source of the 4 T cell receptor beta chains below, sequenced in a study of T-cell reconstitution after alpha-beta-depleted transplantation in children. Unique molecular identifiers were incorporated into the prepared TCRbeta library. Each CDR3 protein is one row after TCRdb ran MiXCR on the PCR reads. This table has under 50,000 distinct CDR3 sequences, about 9% appearing once. The specimen was PBMCs, mostly from graft donor cells, collected 60 days after TCRalphabeta/CD19-depleted stem cell transplant. The receptors stem from a male patient aged 2-9 years who had a stem cell transplant for chronic granulomatous disease, so the T cells may come from the graft donor.

This clonotype was picked up many times. The chain carries TRBV7-2 and TRBJ2-1; 7 positions match TRBD2. J lost 2 bases, V lost 2 bases, and 6 bases had no gene match. CDR3 length: 16 amino acids. Germline CDR1 and CDR2: SGHTA and FQGNSA. The DNA for the CDR3 is TGTGCCAGCAGCTTATGGGGCGGGAGAACCTACAATGAGCAGTTCTTC. As protein: CASSLWGGRTYNEQFF.

The chain couples TRBV30 to TRBJ2-7, with 11 bases identical to TRBD1. Germline loops: CDR1 GTSNPN, CDR2 SVGIG (reference sequence). J gave up 4 bases and V 1 base, and 3 bases lay outside the gene matches. The CDR3 has 14 residues. For the CDR3, the DNA is TGTGCCTGGAGTGGGGGGACAGGGGGTTACGAGCAGTACTTC. It codes for CAWSGGTGGYEQYF.

In this sample, this clonotype turned up many times. J is TRBJ2-1 and V is TRBV27; 8 nucleotides match TRBD2. V was clipped by 2 bases and J by 7 bases; unmatched bases: 10. The CDR3 is made up of 16 amino acids. Germline V CDR1 and CDR2: MNHEY, SMNVEV (reference sequence). The CDR3 DNA follows: TGTGCCAGCAGTTTACTGGCGGGAGGAACCCGAAATGAGCAGTTCTTC. This translates into CASSLLAGGTRNEQFF.

CDR3 DNA: TGCAGTGCCCCGGACCAACGCTCTGGGGCCAACGTCCTGACTTTC. Residues: CSAPDQRSGANVLTF. The chain recombines TRBV20-1 with TRBJ2-6; D gene unclear. The CDR3 runs 15 residues. Germline CDR1 and CDR2: DFQATT and SNEGSKA (reference sequence). With 6 bases removed from V and 0 bases from J, the gap between germline ends came to 12 bases.